A selection of T cell receptor beta chains follows, all from one sample in a study of blood T cell repertoires in COVID-19. TCRdb keeps only in-frame clones here, not all; method: immunoSEQ multiplex PCR. The sample shows more than 300,000 clones, about nine tenths of them seen only once. Sequencing was done on a sample of PBMCs or T cells enriched from blood (not recorded which). These receptors came from a woman in her twenties or thirties who had recovered from COVID-19. CDR3s include the opening cysteine and the closing phenylalanine or tryptophan. D genes are given only for firm matches. Not all rows give a size; the values are once, few, many and, for expanded clones, a class.

>16|-|TRBJ2-7|TRBV15|TRBD1
CATSKRRDRVPYEQYF
TGTGCCACCAGCAAGCGTCGGGACAGGGTTCCCTACGAGCAGTACTTC
>14|-|TRBJ1-2|TRBV28|-
CASSSTSGGYGYTF
TGTGCCAGCAGTTCCACCTCCGGGGGCTATGGCTACACCTTC
>15|-|TRBJ1-1|TRBV14|-
CASSQVSGGSTEAFF
TGTGCCAGCAGCCAAGTGTCCGGGGGAAGTACTGAAGCTTTCTTT
>15|-|TRBJ2-3|TRBV19|-
CASSGDLRGTDTQYF
TGTGCCAGTAGCGGAGATCTGAGGGGCACAGATACGCAGTATTTT
>13|-|TRBJ2-1|TRBV28|TRBD1
CASIGDRDTEQFF
TGTGCCAGCATTGGGGACAGGGACACTGAGCAGTTCTTC
>14|-|TRBJ2-2|TRBV7-8|-
CASSYSGNTGELFF
TGTGCCAGCAGCTATAGCGGAAACACCGGGGAGCTGTTTTTT
>15|-|TRBJ2-7|TRBV6-5|-
CASSYRTGHLYEQYF
TGTGCCAGCAGTTATCGAACGGGACACCTCTACGAGCAGTACTTC
>14|-|TRBJ2-7|TRBV18|TRBD1
CASSPLQGAGEQYF
TGTGCCAGCTCACCACTACAGGGGGCAGGGGAGCAGTACTTC
>14|-|TRBJ1-5|TRBV18|-
CASSPSREDQPQHF
TGTGCCAGCTCACCATCCAGGGAGGATCAGCCCCAGCATTTT
>15|-|TRBJ2-6|TRBV7-2|TRBD1
CAEGQGSSGANVLTF
TGTGCTGAGGGACAGGGGTCCTCTGGGGCCAACGTCCTGACTTTC
>14|-|TRBJ2-1|TRBV28|TRBD2
CASSGGVSYNEQFF
TGTGCCAGCAGTGGGGGGGTCTCCTACAATGAGCAGTTCTTC
>13|-|TRBJ2-1|TRBV5-8|-
CASSFSADNEQFF
TGTGCCAGCAGCTTCTCCGCGGACAATGAGCAGTTCTTC
>19|once|TRBJ2-6|TRBV6-2/TRBV6-3|-
CASSSETVQSFSGANVLTF
TGTGCCAGCAGCTCAGAGACAGTACAGTCTTTCTCTGGGGCCAACGTCCTGACTTTC
>13|-|TRBJ1-2|TRBV7-9|-
CASSLGQGYGYTF
TGTGCCAGCAGCTTAGGGCAGGGGTATGGCTACACCTTC
>14|-|TRBJ2-5|TRBV11-2|TRBD2
CASSPAGVWETQYF
TGTGCCAGCAGCCCCGCGGGGGTGTGGGAGACCCAGTACTTC
>17|once|TRBJ2-3|TRBV28|-
CASSLRSPLSGTDTQYF
TGTGCCAGCAGTTTACGAAGCCCCCTTTCCGGGACAGATACGCAGTATTTT
>14|-|TRBJ1-4|TRBV28|-
CASSLGRPNEKLFF
TGTGCCAGCAGTTTAGGGAGGCCTAATGAAAAACTGTTTTTT
>15|-|TRBJ2-3|TRBV27|-
CASSLDLSVAGSEYF
TGTGCCAGCAGTTTAGATCTCTCGGTGGCAGGGTCGGAGTATTTT
>15|-|TRBJ1-4|TRBV18|-
CASSPTTPLNEKLFF
TGTGCCAGCTCCCCCACTACCCCTCTTAATGAAAAACTGTTTTTT
>17|-|TRBJ2-1|TRBV27|TRBD2
CASRIYTRTSGRNEQFF
TGTGCCAGCAGAATATATACCCGGACTAGCGGGAGGAATGAGCAGTTCTTC
>16|-|TRBJ2-2|TRBV6-4|-
CASTPEGRENTGELFF
TGTGCCAGCACTCCTGAGGGGCGGGAGAACACCGGGGAGCTGTTTTTT
>15|-|TRBJ2-7|TRBV4-3|TRBD2
CASSQDAGGIYEQYF
TGCGCCAGCAGCCAAGACGCGGGGGGCATTTACGAGCAGTACTTC
>12|-|TRBJ1-2|TRBV28|-
CASSGFDYGYTF
TGTGCCAGCTCAGGGTTCGACTATGGCTACACCTTC
>15|-|TRBJ2-1|TRBV27|TRBD2
CASGPGTSGINEQFF
TGTGCCAGCGGCCCCGGGACTAGCGGGATAAATGAGCAGTTCTTC
>14|-|TRBJ2-7|TRBV29-1|-
CSVAPLGGVTEQYF
TGCAGCGTTGCCCCGTTAGGGGGAGTAACCGAGCAGTACTTC
>15|-|TRBJ2-3|TRBV19|-
CASSMGRGPTDTQYF
TGTGCCAGTAGTATGGGCAGGGGTCCCACAGATACGCAGTATTTT
>17|-|TRBJ2-7|TRBV11-2|-
CASSLDEVQSPTYEQYF
TGTGCCAGCAGCTTAGATGAGGTTCAGTCCCCTACCTACGAGCAGTACTTC
>15|-|TRBJ1-2|TRBV6-5|TRBD1
CASRGPFSTGGGYTF
TGTGCCAGCAGGGGCCCCTTCTCAACAGGGGGCGGCTACACCTTC
>17|-|TRBJ1-5|TRBV19|TRBD1
CASTYETGVIGNQPQHF
TGTGCCAGTACCTACGAAACAGGGGTGATCGGTAATCAGCCCCAGCATTTT
>15|-|TRBJ1-6|TRBV5-6|TRBD1
CASSPGQGDNSPLHF
TGTGCCAGCAGCCCCGGACAGGGTGATAATTCACCCCTCCACTTT
>14|-|TRBJ2-3|TRBV27|-
CASSSDTGWDTQYF
TGTGCCAGCAGTTCGGACACCGGGTGGGATACGCAGTATTTT
>14|once|TRBJ2-1|TRBV28|-
CASSLLGAYNEQFF
TGTGCCAGCAGTTTGCTTGGGGCATACAATGAGCAGTTCTTC
>16|once|TRBJ2-7|TRBV7-2|TRBD2
CASSLGLGQPSYEQYF
TGTGCCAGCAGCTTGGGACTAGGGCAGCCTTCCTACGAGCAGTACTTC
>13|-|TRBJ2-7|TRBV7-2|TRBD2
CASSPRTSDEQYF
TGTGCCAGCAGCCCCAGGACTAGCGACGAGCAGTACTTC
>14|-|TRBJ2-7|TRBV6-5|TRBD1
CASSWTGESYEQYF
TGTGCCAGCAGCTGGACAGGGGAATCCTACGAGCAGTACTTC
>16|-|TRBJ2-2|TRBV9|-
CASRKGGSPNTGELFF
TGTGCCAGCAGAAAGGGGGGGAGCCCGAACACCGGGGAGCTGTTTTTT
>12|-|TRBJ2-3|TRBV5-1|-
CASRQDTDTQYF
TGCGCCAGCAGACAGGACACAGATACGCAGTATTTT
>13|-|TRBJ1-2|TRBV27|-
CASSYTGLSGYTF
TGTGCCAGCAGTTACACAGGGCTTAGTGGCTACACCTTC
>15|-|TRBJ2-3|TRBV7-9|TRBD2
CASSRLAGAADTQYF
TGTGCCAGCAGCCGCCTAGCGGGAGCCGCAGATACGCAGTATTTT
>16|-|TRBJ2-2|TRBV9|TRBD1
CASSRKGTANTGELFF
TGTGCCAGCAGCAGAAAAGGGACAGCGAACACCGGGGAGCTGTTTTTT
>15|-|TRBJ1-2|TRBV6-5|TRBD1
CASSRDRGSNYGYTF
TGTGCCAGCAGCAGGGACAGGGGTTCTAACTATGGCTACACCTTC
>14|-|TRBJ1-2|TRBV28|-
CASSRPDSDYGYTF
TGTGCCAGCAGTCGCCCTGACAGCGACTATGGCTACACCTTC
>16|-|TRBJ2-2|TRBV27|-
CASSPRPTGWTGELFF
TGTGCCAGCAGTCCGAGACCGACAGGATGGACCGGGGAGCTGTTTTTT
>15|-|TRBJ1-2|TRBV6-5|-
CASSYSPWFGYGYTF
TGTGCCAGCAGTTACTCCCCTTGGTTCGGTTATGGCTACACCTTC
>14|-|TRBJ2-4|TRBV20-1|-
CSASPGFGGNIQYF
TGCAGTGCTAGTCCAGGGTTTGGTGGAAACATTCAGTACTTC
>15|-|TRBJ2-2|TRBV29-1|TRBD2
CSAILAGGPPGELFF
TGCAGCGCCATTTTAGCGGGAGGGCCCCCCGGGGAGCTGTTTTTT
>18|-|TRBJ2-3|TRBV4-2|TRBD2
CASSYRLAGVGSTDTQYF
TGTGCCAGCAGCTACCGTCTAGCGGGAGTTGGAAGCACAGATACGCAGTATTTT
>16|once|TRBJ2-7|TRBV27|TRBD2
CASSLSGGRASYEQYF
TGTGCCAGCAGTTTATCAGGCGGGAGGGCCTCCTACGAGCAGTACTTC
>13|-|TRBJ1-1|TRBV6-5|-
CASSQGLNTEAFF
TGTGCCAGCAGTCAGGGATTGAACACTGAAGCTTTCTTT
>16|few|TRBJ1-1|TRBV19|-
CASSALDSLRYGEAFF
TGTGCCAGTAGTGCACTGGACAGCCTACGTTATGGTGAAGCTTTCTTT
>13|-|TRBJ2-1|TRBV30|-
CAWSVQAASEQFF
TGTGCCTGGAGTGTACAGGCTGCTTCTGAGCAGTTCTTC